Following are 11 T cell receptor beta chains from one sample sequenced in a study of blood T cell repertoires in COVID-19. The assay was immunoSEQ multiplex PCR, and TCRdb's table has in-frame clones only and misses some. This sample has about 210,000 clones; approximately 84% occur once, and the top ten carry 4% to 5%. Material for sequencing was peripheral blood. These receptors originate from a woman older than 75 with acute or convalescent COVID-19.

This clone was recorded once. The chain has TRBV7-2 and TRBJ1-2, with 7 bases identical to TRBD1. The germline V gene encodes CDR1 SGHTA and CDR2 FQGNSA. Trimming took 0 bases from V and 13 from J; bases not matched to a gene: 11. The CDR3 has 14 amino acids. DNA of the CDR3: TGTGCCAGCAGCTTAGCCCTATCCGGACAGGCGGTCACCTTC. Translating gives CASSLALSGQAVTF. Using reference TRBV7-2 and TRBJ1-2 for the parts outside the CDR3, the full variable domain is GAGVSQSPSNKVTEKGKDVELRCDPISGHTALYWYRQSLGQGLEFLIYFQGNSAPDKSGLPSDRFSAERTGGSVSTLTIQRTQQEDSAVYLCASSLALSGQAVTFGSGTRLTVV.

The rearrangement joins TRBV6-6 to TRBJ1-2; D not certain. CDR1 and CDR2 (germline): MNHNY, SVGAGI (reference sequence). Between the trimmed V and J ends, which lost 4 bases and 4 bases, there was a span of 10 bases. The length of the CDR3 is 13 residues. Here the CDR3 reads CASSSSSGYGYTF. The CDR3 DNA follows: TGTGCCAGCAGTTCATCAAGCGGCTATGGCTACACCTTC.

This chain connects TRBV18 to TRBJ2-1; 8 bases fit TRBD2. The CDR3 extends over 13 amino acids. J was trimmed by 13 bases and V by 3 bases; bases with no gene match: 8. The germline V gene has CDR1 KGHSH and CDR2 LQKENI. The CDR3 coding sequence is TGTGCCAGCTCACCGTTTGAGCGGGGGAATCAGTTCTTC. Translated: CASSPFERGNQFF. Filled out from reference TRBV18 and TRBJ2-1, the complete variable domain reads NAGVMQNPRHLVRRRGQEARLRCSPMKGHSHVYWYRQLPEEGLKFMVYLQKENIIDESGMPKERFSAEFPKEGPSILRIQQVVRGDSAAYFCASSPFERGNQFFGPGTRLTVL.

This rearrangement joins TRBV5-4 to TRBJ1-2; 7 bases are a match to TRBD1. CDR3 length: 14 amino acids. V lost 4 bases to trimming and J lost 5 bases; unmatched junction nucleotides: 8. Germline V gene lookup returns CDR1 SGHNT and CDR2 YYREEE (reference sequence). CDR3 amino acids: CASSPEGQAYGYTF. The CDR3 bases are TGTGCCAGCAGCCCGGAAGGACAGGCATATGGCTACACCTTC.

The chain employs TRBV6-5 and TRBJ2-7, with TRBD2 as a possible D gene (6 bases). V was trimmed by 1 base and J by 2 bases, leaving 9 bases between them. From germline, CDR1 is MNHEY and CDR2 SVGAGI. CDR3 length: 14 amino acids. CDR3 loop: CASSYWGEPYEQYF. The CDR3 nucleotides are TGTGCCAGCAGTTACTGGGGGGAGCCCTACGAGCAGTACTTC.

The J gene is TRBJ1-1, the V gene TRBV7-8, with TRBD1 matching over 8 bases. Germline V gives CDR1 SGHVS, CDR2 FQNEAQ. V trimming: 1 base; J trimming: 3 bases; junction bases outside the gene matches: 19. CDR3 length: 20 amino acids. In nucleotides, the CDR3 is TGTGCCAGCAGCTTAGACCCCCAGGGGGCGATTAATGGGGTCGACACTGAAGCTTTCTTT. As protein: CASSLDPQGAINGVDTEAFF.

The genes are TRBV28 and TRBJ2-7; no clear D gene. Germline V gene lookup returns CDR1 MDHEN and CDR2 SYDVKM. Deletions cut 6 bases from V and 5 bases from J, with 14 bases between. The CDR3 is 13 residues long. The CDR3 nucleotides are TGTGCCAGCAGCCCCCTCCAGTTGAACGAGCAGTACTTC. Its protein is CASSPLQLNEQYF.

The chain links TRBV7-2 to TRBJ2-3; D is undetermined. Germline V gene data show CDR1 as SGHTA and CDR2 as FQGNSA. CDR3 length: 12 residues. V lost 4 bases to trimming and J lost 6 bases, with 8 bases between them. CDR3 coding DNA: TGTGCCAGCAGCTACGACAAGGATACGCAGTATTTT. Translated, it gives CASSYDKDTQYF. Looking up the rest from reference TRBV7-2 and TRBJ2-3 gives the full variable domain: GAGVSQSPSNKVTEKGKDVELRCDPISGHTALYWYRQSLGQGLEFLIYFQGNSAPDKSGLPSDRFSAERTGGSVSTLTIQRTQQEDSAVYLCASSYDKDTQYFGPGTRLTVL.

The chain carries TRBV19 and TRBJ2-7; 11 bases align to TRBD2. CDR3 length equals 16 residues. The J segment lost 2 bases and the V segment lost 4 bases, leaving 7 bases of the junction unmatched. Germline CDR1 reads LNHDA; CDR2 reads SQIVND (reference sequence). The CDR3 spells CASSTGLADAAYEQYF. CDR3 in DNA: TGTGCCAGTAGTACGGGACTAGCGGACGCAGCCTACGAGCAGTACTTC.

The chain links TRBV7-9 to TRBJ1-1, with TRBD1 matching 7 bases. With V trimmed by 11 bases and J by 7 bases, 10 bases remained unmatched. The germline gives CDR1 SEHNR, CDR2 FQNEAQ (reference sequence). This CDR3 spans 12 amino acids. In nucleotides, the CDR3 is TGTGCCGGCGACAGGGTCGAGGTTGAAGCTTTCTTT. Its protein is CAGDRVEVEAFF.

The rearrangement links TRBV3-1 (or the pseudogene TRBV3-2) to TRBJ2-1; 11 positions match TRBD2. The CDR3 has 17 amino acids. CDR1 and CDR2 from the germline V gene are LGHDT and YNNKEL (reference sequence). V gave up 5 bases and J gave up 3 bases; unmatched junction bases: 9. CDR3: CASSFRRLAGGYNEQFF. CDR3 in DNA: TGTGCCAGCAGCTTTCGGAGGCTAGCGGGGGGCTACAATGAGCAGTTCTTC.